These T cell receptor beta chains were read from a single sample in a study of regulatory T cells in long-lasting Graves disease. From the multiplex PCR reads, TCRdb called clonotypes with MiXCR, one entry per CDR3 protein. The sample gives about 470,000 distinct CDR3 sequences, less than 25% of which show up once; 7.8% is in the top ten. Specimen: peripheral blood mononuclear cells (PBMCs), collected when the disease was refractory, from a patient treated with antithyroid drugs. The receptor source for this set is a female donor with Graves disease. The CDR3 runs from the conserved cysteine through the conserved F or W. A D gene is named only where the DNA matches it firmly. Not every row has a clone size; where given, it reads once, few, many or a size class.

TRBV9	TRBD2	TRBJ2-2	.	TGTGCCAGCAGCTTCCCGTCCGGGACTAGCGGGAGGAGGACCGGGGAGCTGTTTTTT	CASSFPSGTSGRRTGELFF
TRBV28	TRBD2	TRBJ2-1	.	TGTGCCAGCAGTTTTGGGCTAGCGGGAGGGCAAAGGTACAATGAGCAGTTCTTC	CASSFGLAGGQRYNEQFF
TRBV19	.	TRBJ1-5	many	TGTGCCAGCGAATTTACCGGGACTGATAGCAATCAGCCCCAGCATTTT	CASEFTGTDSNQPQHF
TRBV28	.	TRBJ2-3	few	TGTGCCAGCAGCATAAAATGGAACGGTGGGCGGACTTACACAGATACGCAGTATTTT	CASSIKWNGGRTYTDTQYF
TRBV20-1	TRBD2	TRBJ2-7	.	TGCAGTGCTAGAGATAGGAGACTAGCGGGAGTCTCCTACGAGCAGTACTTC	CSARDRRLAGVSYEQYF
TRBV12-3/TRBV12-4	TRBD1	TRBJ1-4	few	TGTGCCAGCAGTCCACAGGGGCGAGGCGAAAAACTGTTTTTT	CASSPQGRGEKLFF
TRBV18	.	TRBJ2-5	many	TGTGCCAGCTCGAACGGTTTTCAAGAGACCCAGTACTTC	CASSNGFQETQYF
TRBV12-3/TRBV12-4	.	TRBJ2-7	many	TGTGCCAGCAGCCCCTGGCGGGAACTGCGCTACGAGCAGTACTTC	CASSPWRELRYEQYF
TRBV9	TRBD2	TRBJ2-7	.	TGTGCCAGCAGCCCCCAGGGGGCGGGGACTAGCGACCTCTACGAGCAGTACTTC	CASSPQGAGTSDLYEQYF
TRBV2	.	TRBJ2-3	few	TGTGCCAGCAGTGACTTATTAGCGATGAGCACAGATACGCAGTATTTT	CASSDLLAMSTDTQYF
TRBV19	TRBD1	TRBJ1-6	.	TGTGCCAGTAGTCCGGGACAGTTAAATTCACCCCTCCACTTT	CASSPGQLNSPLHF
TRBV29-1	.	TRBJ2-7	many	TGCAGCGTTGAAGATCAAGGGGGCTCCTACGAGCAGTACTTC	CSVEDQGGSYEQYF
TRBV24-1	.	TRBJ1-5	many	TGTGCCACCAGTGACCCGGGGCGCAATCAGCCCCAGCATTTT	CATSDPGRNQPQHF
TRBV3-1	.	TRBJ1-1	few	TGTGCCAGCAGTCCGCCAGTAGGAGGGAACACTGAAGCTTTCTTT	CASSPPVGGNTEAFF
TRBV5-1	.	TRBJ1-3	.	TGCGCCAGCAGCTTCGGGGAGAGCTCTGGAAACACCATATATTTT	CASSFGESSGNTIYF
TRBV19	.	TRBJ1-5	.	TGTGCCAGTAGTGAAGGGGTTTCTGGCAATCAGCCCCAGCATTTT	CASSEGVSGNQPQHF
TRBV30	TRBD1	TRBJ1-4	few	TGTGCCTGGAGCGGACAGGGGAGCTTAGAAAAACTGTTTTTT	CAWSGQGSLEKLFF
TRBV5-1	.	TRBJ1-1	few	TGCGCCAGCAGCTTGGGCCCCCGCAGGCAAAACACTGAAGCTTTCTTT	CASSLGPRRQNTEAFF
TRBV27	.	TRBJ1-5	.	TGTGCCAGCAGTTTTTTACCCCAGCCCCAGCATTTT	CASSFLPQPQHF
TRBV7-9	.	TRBJ1-2	.	TGTGCCAGCAGGCCCGGAGATGGTGGCTACACCTTC	CASRPGDGGYTF
TRBV5-1	.	TRBJ1-1	few	TGCGCCAGCAGTGCTGGGGGACGGGATGAAGCTTTCTTT	CASSAGGRDEAFF
TRBV5-5	.	TRBJ1-1	.	TGTGCCAGCAGCTTCCCCGGACACCGTGAAGCTTTCTTT	CASSFPGHREAFF
TRBV2	TRBD1	TRBJ1-3	.	TGTGCCAGCAGTGACCCGACAGGGAGCTCTGGAAACACCATATATTTT	CASSDPTGSSGNTIYF
TRBV20-1	TRBD1	TRBJ2-5	many	TGCAGTGCTACGGGACAGGCCGACCAAGAGACCCAGTACTTC	CSATGQADQETQYF
TRBV7-9	.	TRBJ2-6	.	TGTGCCAGCACCCTCTCTGGGGCCAACGCCCTGACTTTC	CASTLSGANALTF
TRBV20-1	TRBD1	TRBJ2-3	.	TGCAGTGCTACCCGGACAGGGGGCACAGATACGCAGTATTTT	CSATRTGGTDTQYF
TRBV27	.	TRBJ2-2	few	TGTGCCAGCAGTTTCTCACCCGCCGGGGAGCTGTTTTTT	CASSFSPAGELFF
TRBV6-5	.	TRBJ2-7	few	TGTGCCAGCAGTTACTCGTGGCGGGGCTCCTACGAGCAGTACTTC	CASSYSWRGSYEQYF
TRBV12-3/TRBV12-4	TRBD1	TRBJ2-7	many	TGTGCCAGCAACGAACAGGGGGTTAGCTACGAGCAGTACTTC	CASNEQGVSYEQYF
TRBV6-1	.	TRBJ2-7	.	TGTGCCAGCAGTCGACAGCCTAGCTCCTACGAGCAGTACTTC	CASSRQPSSYEQYF
TRBV24-1	TRBD2	TRBJ2-1	.	TGTGCCACCAGGGCTAGCGGGAGCTCCTACAATGAGCAGTTCTTC	CATRASGSSYNEQFF
TRBV9	.	TRBJ1-1	.	TGTGCCAGCAGAGGAGTCGGGACTGAGGCTGAAGCTTTCTTT	CASRGVGTEAEAFF
TRBV4-1	.	TRBJ2-2	.	TGCGCCAGCAGCCTTAGTACTCCCGGGGAGCTGTTTTTT	CASSLSTPGELFF
TRBV27	.	TRBJ1-1	.	TGTGCCAGCGGTCAGGGTGCGGCTTTCTTT	CASGQGAAFF
TRBV5-1	TRBD1	TRBJ2-7	many	TGCGCCAGCAGCTTGGAGGGACAGGGGGGATTCGAGCAGTACTTC	CASSLEGQGGFEQYF
TRBV18	TRBD2	TRBJ2-7	many	TGTGCCAGCTCAGCACCGGGACTAGTGTACGAGCAGTACTTC	CASSAPGLVYEQYF
TRBV3-1	.	TRBJ2-2	many	TGTGCCAGCAGCCGAAGGGAGCGGGTAAACACCGGGGAGCTGTTTTTT	CASSRRERVNTGELFF
TRBV12-3/TRBV12-4	TRBD1	TRBJ1-1	.	TGTGCCAGCAGTTTGGGACCCGGACAGGGGGGCCCTGAAGCTTTCTTT	CASSLGPGQGGPEAFF
TRBV5-5	.	TRBJ2-3	.	TGTGCCAGCAGCGAAGGGACAACTAGTATGGATACGCAGTATTTT	CASSEGTTSMDTQYF
TRBV6-2/TRBV6-3	.	TRBJ2-7	many	TGTGCCAGCAGTTACCAACCTCTCGAGCAGTACTTC	CASSYQPLEQYF
TRBV20-1	TRBD1	TRBJ2-1	few	TGCAGTGCTAGGGACCGGGACAGGGGTGTCCATGAGCAGTTCTTC	CSARDRDRGVHEQFF
TRBV7-6	TRBD1	TRBJ1-1	many	TGTGCCAGCAGCTTACCAGTTACCGGGACAGGGGGCCCTGAAGCTTTCTTT	CASSLPVTGTGGPEAFF
TRBV7-7	TRBD2	TRBJ2-1	.	TGTGCTAGCAGCTCCCAAGCGGGAGCATACAATGAGCAGTTCTTC	CASSSQAGAYNEQFF
TRBV6-1	.	TRBJ2-2	.	TGTGCCAGCGTATTGGGGCAGGGAGTAACCGGGGAGCTGTTTTTT	CASVLGQGVTGELFF
TRBV9	TRBD2	TRBJ2-5	.	TGTGCCAGCAGCGTAAGGGTAGCGGGTGAGACCCAGTACTTC	CASSVRVAGETQYF
TRBV20-1	.	TRBJ2-7	few	TGCAGTGCTAGGAAGGACTCGATCTTGGAGTACTTC	CSARKDSILEYF
TRBV6-1	.	TRBJ1-5	many	TGTGCCAGCAGTCGATCCGGGACAACGTATAGCAATCAGCCCCAGCATTTT	CASSRSGTTYSNQPQHF
TRBV18	.	TRBJ1-5	many	TGTGCCAGCTCACCGGTCAACACCCTTGGAGCCCAGCATTTT	CASSPVNTLGAQHF
TRBV29-1	.	TRBJ1-2	few	TGCAGCGTTCTAGACAGGAAAAAGGGCTACACCTTC	CSVLDRKKGYTF
TRBV6-2/TRBV6-3	TRBD2	TRBJ2-3	.	TGTGCCAGCAGTCACCTGGGGGTAGCGGGAGTGACAGATACGCAGTATTTT	CASSHLGVAGVTDTQYF
TRBV2	.	TRBJ1-5	many	TGTGCCAGCAGACGGGCCGGTCAGCCCCAGCATTTT	CASRRAGQPQHF